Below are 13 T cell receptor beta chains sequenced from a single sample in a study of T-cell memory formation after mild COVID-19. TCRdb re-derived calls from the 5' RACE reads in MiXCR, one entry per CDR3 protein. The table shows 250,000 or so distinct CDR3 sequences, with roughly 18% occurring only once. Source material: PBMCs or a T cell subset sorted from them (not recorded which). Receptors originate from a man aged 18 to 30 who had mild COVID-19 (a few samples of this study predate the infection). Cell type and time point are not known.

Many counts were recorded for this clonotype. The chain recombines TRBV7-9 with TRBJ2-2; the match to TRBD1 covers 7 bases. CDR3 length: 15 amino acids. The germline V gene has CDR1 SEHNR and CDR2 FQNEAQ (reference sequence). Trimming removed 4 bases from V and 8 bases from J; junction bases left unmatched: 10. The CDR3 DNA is TGTGCCAGCAGCTCACCGGGACAGAGAACGGGGGAGCTGTTTTTT. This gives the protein CASSSPGQRTGELFF.

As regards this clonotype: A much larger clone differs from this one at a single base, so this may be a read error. CDR3: CASRWTGAGELFF. CDR3 coding DNA: TGTGCCAGCAGATGGACAGGGGCCGGGGAGCTGTTTTTT. The V and J genes are TRBV6-2 or TRBV6-3 and TRBJ2-2; 9 nucleotides agree with TRBD1. The J segment lost 6 bases and the V segment lost 6 bases, leaving 2 bases of the junction unmatched. Germline CDR1 MNHEY, CDR2 SVGEGT. This CDR3 has 13 residues.

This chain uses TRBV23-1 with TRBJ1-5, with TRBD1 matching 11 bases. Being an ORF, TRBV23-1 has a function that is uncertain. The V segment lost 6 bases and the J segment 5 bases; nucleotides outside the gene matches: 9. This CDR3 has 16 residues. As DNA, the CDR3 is TGCGCCAGCAGAGGGACAGGGGGAGTCTTAGATCAGCCCCAGCATTTT. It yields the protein CASRGTGGVLDQPQHF.

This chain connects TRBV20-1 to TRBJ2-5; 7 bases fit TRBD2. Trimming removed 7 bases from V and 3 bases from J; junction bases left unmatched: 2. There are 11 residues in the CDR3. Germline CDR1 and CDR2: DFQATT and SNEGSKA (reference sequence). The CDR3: CSVRGEETQYF. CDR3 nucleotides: TGCAGTGTCCGGGGGGAAGAGACCCAGTACTTC.

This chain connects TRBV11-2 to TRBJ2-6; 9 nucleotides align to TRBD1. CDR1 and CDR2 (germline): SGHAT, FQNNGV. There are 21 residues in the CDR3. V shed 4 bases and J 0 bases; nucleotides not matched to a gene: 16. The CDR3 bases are TGTGCCAGCAGCTCTCCACCCGGGACAGGGAACTCTGACTCTGGGGCCAACGTCCTGACTTTC. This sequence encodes CASSSPPGTGNSDSGANVLTF.

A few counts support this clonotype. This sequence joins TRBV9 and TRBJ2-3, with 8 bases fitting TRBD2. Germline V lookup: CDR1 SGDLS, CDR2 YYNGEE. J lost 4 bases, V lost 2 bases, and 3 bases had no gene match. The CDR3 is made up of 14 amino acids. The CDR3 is CASSVAGGPDTQYF. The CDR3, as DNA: TGTGCCAGCAGCGTTGCGGGGGGACCAGATACGCAGTATTTT.

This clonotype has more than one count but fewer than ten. The CDR3 is CASSRFEWGTEAFF. The CDR3 DNA follows: TGTGCCAGCAGCCGATTCGAGTGGGGCACTGAAGCTTTCTTT. This chain uses TRBV11-2 with TRBJ1-1; D unclear. From germline, CDR1 is SGHAT and CDR2 FQNNGV. Trimming removed 5 bases from V and 4 bases from J, with 14 bases in between. There are 14 residues in the CDR3.

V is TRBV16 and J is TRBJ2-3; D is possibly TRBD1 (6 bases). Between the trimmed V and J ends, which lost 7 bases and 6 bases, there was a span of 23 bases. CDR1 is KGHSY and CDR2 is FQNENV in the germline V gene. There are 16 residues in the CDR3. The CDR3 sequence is CASTPVAGALDDTQYF. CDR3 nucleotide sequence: TGTGCCAGCACCCCGGTGGCAGGGGCGCTTGATGATACGCAGTATTTT.

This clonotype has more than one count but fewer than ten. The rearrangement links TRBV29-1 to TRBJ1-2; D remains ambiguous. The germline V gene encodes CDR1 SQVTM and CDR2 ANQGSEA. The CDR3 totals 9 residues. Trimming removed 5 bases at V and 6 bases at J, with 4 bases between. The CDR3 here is CSVYDGYTF. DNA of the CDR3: TGCAGCGTTTACGATGGCTACACCTTC.

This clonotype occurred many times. Written as DNA, the CDR3 is TGCGCCAGCAGCCAGACTAGCCCAACGAACACCGGGGAGCTGTTTTTT. Translated, it gives CASSQTSPTNTGELFF. This sequence joins TRBV4-3 and TRBJ2-2, with 7 bases matching TRBD2. The CDR3 sequence is 16 residues long. Looked up from germline, CDR1 is LGHNA and CDR2 is YSLEER. V trimming: 3 bases; J trimming: 0 bases; junction bases outside the gene matches: 4.

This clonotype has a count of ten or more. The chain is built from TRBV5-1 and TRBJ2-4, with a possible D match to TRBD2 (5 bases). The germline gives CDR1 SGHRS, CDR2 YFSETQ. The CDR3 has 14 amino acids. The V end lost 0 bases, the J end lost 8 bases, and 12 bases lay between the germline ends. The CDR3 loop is CASSLDSGSDIQYF. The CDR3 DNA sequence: TGCGCCAGCAGCTTGGACTCGGGGTCTGACATTCAGTACTTC.

The CDR3 protein is CASSQKSTGYANYGYTF. In DNA, the CDR3 is TGTGCCAGCAGCCAAAAAAGCACGGGATACGCGAACTATGGCTACACCTTC. The rearrangement joins TRBV3-1 to TRBJ1-2; D unresolved. The CDR3 spans 17 residues. Trimming took off 2 bases at V and 2 bases at J, with 18 bases between the two ends. Germline V gene data show CDR1 as LGHDT and CDR2 as YNNKEL (reference sequence).

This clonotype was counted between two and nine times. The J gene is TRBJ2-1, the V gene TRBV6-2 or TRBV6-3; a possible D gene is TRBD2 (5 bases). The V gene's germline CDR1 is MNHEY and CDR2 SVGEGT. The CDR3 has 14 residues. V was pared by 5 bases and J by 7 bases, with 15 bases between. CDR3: CASSTPGRGNEQFF. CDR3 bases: TGTGCCAGCAGTACCCCGGGCCGGGGAAATGAGCAGTTCTTC.